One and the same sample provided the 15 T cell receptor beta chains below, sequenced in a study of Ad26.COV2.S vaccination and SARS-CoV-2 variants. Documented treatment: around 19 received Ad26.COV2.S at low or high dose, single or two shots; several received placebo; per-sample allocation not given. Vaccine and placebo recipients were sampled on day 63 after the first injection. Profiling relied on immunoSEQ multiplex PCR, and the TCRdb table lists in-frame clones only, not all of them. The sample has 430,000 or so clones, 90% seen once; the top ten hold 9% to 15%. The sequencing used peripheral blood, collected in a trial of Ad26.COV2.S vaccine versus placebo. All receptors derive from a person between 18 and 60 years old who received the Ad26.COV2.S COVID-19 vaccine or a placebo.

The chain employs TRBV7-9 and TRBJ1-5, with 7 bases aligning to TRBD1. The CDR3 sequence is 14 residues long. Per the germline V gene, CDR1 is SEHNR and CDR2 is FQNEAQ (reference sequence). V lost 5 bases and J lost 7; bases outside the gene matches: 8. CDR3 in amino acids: CASSQGTVGQPQHF. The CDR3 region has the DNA TGTGCCAGCAGCCAAGGGACAGTAGGCCAGCCCCAGCATTTT.

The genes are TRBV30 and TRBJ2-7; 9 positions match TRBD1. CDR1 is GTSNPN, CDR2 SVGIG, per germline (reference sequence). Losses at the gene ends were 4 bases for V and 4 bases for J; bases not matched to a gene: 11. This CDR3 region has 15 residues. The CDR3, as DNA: TGTGCCTGGAACAGAAAACAGGGGGCCCCTTACGAGCAGTACTTC. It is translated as CAWNRKQGAPYEQYF.

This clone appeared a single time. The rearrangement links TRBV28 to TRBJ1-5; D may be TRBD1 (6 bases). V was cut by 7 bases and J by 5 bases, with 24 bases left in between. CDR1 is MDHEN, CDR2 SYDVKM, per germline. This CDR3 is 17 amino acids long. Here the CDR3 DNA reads TGTGCCAGCACCCCGTGGGGGGGCGCGTCGGGGGATCAGCCCCAGCATTTT. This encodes CASTPWGGASGDQPQHF.

CDR3 in amino acids: CSVTGTTYGYTF. CDR3 bases: TGCAGCGTCACCGGGACAACCTATGGCTACACCTTC. The chain employs TRBV29-1 and TRBJ1-2; D is perhaps TRBD1 (6 bases). V shed 6 bases and J shed 4 bases, with 12 bases lying between them. Per the germline V gene, CDR1 is SQVTM and CDR2 is ANQGSEA. CDR3 length equals 12 residues.

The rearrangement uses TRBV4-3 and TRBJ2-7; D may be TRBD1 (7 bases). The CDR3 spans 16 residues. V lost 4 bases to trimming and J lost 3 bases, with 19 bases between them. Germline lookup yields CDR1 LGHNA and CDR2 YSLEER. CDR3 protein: CASSRGRGDSSYEQYF. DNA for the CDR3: TGCGCCAGCAGCCGAGGCAGGGGGGATTCGAGCTACGAGCAGTACTTC.

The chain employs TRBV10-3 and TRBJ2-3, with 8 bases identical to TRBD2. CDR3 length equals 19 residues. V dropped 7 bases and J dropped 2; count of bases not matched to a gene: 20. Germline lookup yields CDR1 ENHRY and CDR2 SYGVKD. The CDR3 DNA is TGTGCCATCATGGGGCGCCAAAATTCTAGCGGGTCCTACACAGATACGCAGTATTTT. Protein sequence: CAIMGRQNSSGSYTDTQYF.

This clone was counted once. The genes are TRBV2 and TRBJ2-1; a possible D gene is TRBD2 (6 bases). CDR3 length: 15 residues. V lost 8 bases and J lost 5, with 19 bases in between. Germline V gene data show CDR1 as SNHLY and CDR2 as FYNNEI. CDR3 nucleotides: TGTGCCAGCGTGTGGGTGGCTAGCGAGAACAATGAGCAGTTCTTC. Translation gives CASVWVASENNEQFF.

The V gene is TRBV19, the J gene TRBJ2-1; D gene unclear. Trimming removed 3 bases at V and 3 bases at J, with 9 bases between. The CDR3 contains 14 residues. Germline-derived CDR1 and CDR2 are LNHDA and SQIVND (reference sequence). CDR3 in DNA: TGTGCCAGTAGTATCCTGCCTTTCTACAATGAGCAGTTCTTC. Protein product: CASSILPFYNEQFF.

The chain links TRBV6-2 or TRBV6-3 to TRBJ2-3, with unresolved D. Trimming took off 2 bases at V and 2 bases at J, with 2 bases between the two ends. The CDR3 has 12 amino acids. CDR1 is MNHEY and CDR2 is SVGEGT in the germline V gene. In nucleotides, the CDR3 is TGTGCCAGCAGTTACCCCACAGATACGCAGTATTTT. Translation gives CASSYPTDTQYF.

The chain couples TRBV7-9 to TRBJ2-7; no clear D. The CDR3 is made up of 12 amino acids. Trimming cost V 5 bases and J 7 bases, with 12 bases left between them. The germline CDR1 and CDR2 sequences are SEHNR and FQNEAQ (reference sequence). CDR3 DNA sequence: TGTGCCAGCAGCCCCCGCGCTTGGGAGCAGTACTTC. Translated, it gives CASSPRAWEQYF.

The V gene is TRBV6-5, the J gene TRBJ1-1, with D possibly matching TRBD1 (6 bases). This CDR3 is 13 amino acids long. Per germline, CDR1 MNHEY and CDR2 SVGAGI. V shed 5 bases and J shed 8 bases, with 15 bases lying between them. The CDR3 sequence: CASSTRRGQEAFF. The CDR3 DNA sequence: TGTGCCAGCAGTACTCGGCGGGGACAAGAAGCTTTCTTT.

The CDR3 DNA sequence: TGCGCCAGCAGTGGGGGCAACACCGGGGAGCTGTTTTTT. Translating gives CASSGGNTGELFF. This chain uses TRBV5-1 with TRBJ2-2, with D tentatively TRBD1 (6 bases). This CDR3 comprises 13 residues. Trimming removed 5 bases from V and 2 bases from J, with 7 bases in between. Germline V gives CDR1 SGHRS, CDR2 YFSETQ.

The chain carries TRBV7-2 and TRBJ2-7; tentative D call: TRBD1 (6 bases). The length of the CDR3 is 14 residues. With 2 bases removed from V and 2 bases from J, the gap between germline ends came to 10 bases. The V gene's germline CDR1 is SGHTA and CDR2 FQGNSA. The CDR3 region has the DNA TGTGCCAGCAGCTTATACCAGGGGACCTACGAGCAGTACTTC. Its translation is CASSLYQGTYEQYF.

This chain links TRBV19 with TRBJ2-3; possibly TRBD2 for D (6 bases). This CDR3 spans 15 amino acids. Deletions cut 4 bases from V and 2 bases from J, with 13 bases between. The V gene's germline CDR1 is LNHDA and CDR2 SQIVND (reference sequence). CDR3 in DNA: TGTGCCAGTAGTACCCCCGGAGGGCCCACAGATACGCAGTATTTT. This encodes CASSTPGGPTDTQYF.

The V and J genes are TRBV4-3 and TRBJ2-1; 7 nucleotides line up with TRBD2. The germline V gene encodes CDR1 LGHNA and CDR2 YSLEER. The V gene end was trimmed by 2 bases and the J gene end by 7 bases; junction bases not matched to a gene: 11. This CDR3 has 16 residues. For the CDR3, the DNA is TGCGCCAGCAGCCAAACCGGGACTACCAGAAAGAATGAGCAGTTCTTC. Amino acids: CASSQTGTTRKNEQFF.